The 9 T cell receptor beta chains below were found in one sample sequenced in a study of T cells after yellow fever vaccination. TCRdb reprocessed the 5' RACE reads with MiXCR, giving one entry per CDR3 protein. In the table there are some 120,000 distinct CDR3 sequences, about 16% of which are singletons. Sequences were derived from CD8+ T cells sorted from PBMCs, sampled 5 days after the yellow fever booster vaccination. The receptor source for this set is a man aged 18 to 29 who received the YFV17D yellow fever vaccine.

This clonotype was detected a few times. The chain has TRBV5-1 and TRBJ1-2; TRBD1 might be the D (5 bases). This CDR3 has 14 residues. CDR1 and CDR2 from the germline V gene are SGHRS and YFSETQ. V lost 4 bases and J lost 4, with 14 bases in between. The CDR3 region has the DNA TGCGCCAGCAGCCCCGAACAGGTCCGCTATGGCTACACCTTC. Amino acid sequence: CASSPEQVRYGYTF.

The V gene is TRBV6-5, the J gene TRBJ1-5, with D uncertain. Trimming shortened V by 2 bases and J by 3 bases, and 5 bases separated the two germline ends. Germline V CDR1 and CDR2: MNHEY, SVGAGI. The CDR3 runs 13 residues. The CDR3: CASSYGVNQPQHF. CDR3 in DNA: TGTGCCAGCAGTTACGGAGTCAATCAGCCCCAGCATTTT.

The chain has TRBV7-2 and TRBJ2-7; 8 positions agree with TRBD2. Germline V gene data show CDR1 as SGHTA and CDR2 as FQGNSA. This CDR3 spans 16 amino acids. V gave up 1 base and J gave up 0 bases; unmatched junction bases: 5. CDR3 nucleotide sequence: TGTGCCAGCAGCTTAGATTCGGGGGGGAGCTCCTACGAGCAGTACTTC. It specifies CASSLDSGGSSYEQYF.

There are a few counts of this clonotype. This chain connects TRBV4-1 to TRBJ2-1; unclear D gene. This CDR3 spans 14 amino acids. V dropped 3 bases and J dropped 7 bases, with 13 bases sitting between them. The germline V gene encodes CDR1 MGHRA and CDR2 YSYEKL. The CDR3, as DNA: TGCGCCAGCAGCCAGGTCCAGGTGGGGAATGAGCAGTTCTTC. Encoded protein: CASSQVQVGNEQFF.

CDR3 coding DNA: TGCGCCAGCAGCCAAGATGTAGTCAATGAAAAACTGTTTTTT. Translating gives CASSQDVVNEKLFF. V gene TRBV4-3 combines with J gene TRBJ1-4; unclear D gene. The germline V gene has CDR1 LGHNA and CDR2 YSLEER. The germline V and J ends were trimmed by 0 bases and 5 bases, with 7 bases remaining between them. The length of the CDR3 is 14 residues.

The chain links TRBV4-3 to TRBJ1-1; possible D gene TRBD1, 5 bases. In germline, CDR1 is LGHNA, CDR2 YSLEER. The CDR3 is 13 amino acids. V was shortened by 4 bases and J by 7 bases, with 13 bases between the two germline ends. In DNA form, the CDR3 reads TGCGCCAGCAGCCCCACCGTGGGGGATGAAGCTTTCTTT. This codes for CASSPTVGDEAFF.

This clonotype was observed a few times. This chain links TRBV27 with TRBJ2-3, with 7 nucleotides matching TRBD1. The CDR3 runs 18 residues. With 6 bases clipped from V and 5 bases from J, the junction kept 20 bases outside the gene matches. Germline CDR1 and CDR2: MNHEY and SMNVEV (reference sequence). CDR3 in amino acids: CASSETHRGGNGEDTQYF. DNA of the CDR3: TGTGCCAGCAGCGAGACCCACAGGGGCGGCAACGGGGAAGATACGCAGTATTTT.

This clonotype showed up just a few times. This chain joins TRBV6-6 and TRBJ2-5, with unresolved D. With 2 bases removed from V and 3 bases from J, the gap between germline ends came to 4 bases. CDR3 size: 12 residues. From germline, CDR1 is MNHNY and CDR2 SVGAGI (reference sequence). The CDR3 sequence is CASSYTEETQYF. CDR3 DNA sequence: TGTGCCAGCAGTTACACCGAAGAGACCCAGTACTTC.

CDR3 DNA: TGTGCCACCAGCTCTCGGACTAGCGGGGGCAGCTTCTACAATGAGCAGTTCTTC. Its translation: CATSSRTSGGSFYNEQFF. The chain recombines TRBV15 with TRBJ2-1; 13 nucleotides agree with TRBD2. Trimming removed 5 bases from V and 3 bases from J; junction bases left unmatched: 10. CDR1 LNHNV and CDR2 YYDKDF come from the germline V gene (reference sequence). CDR3 length: 18 residues. The full variable domain, in which reference TRBV15 and TRBJ2-1 provide the parts outside the CDR3, is DAMVIQNPRYQVTQFGKPVTLSCSQTLNHNVMYWYQQKSSQAPKLLFHYYDKDFNNEADTPDNFQSRRPNTSFCFLDIRSPGLGDTAMYLCATSSRTSGGSFYNEQFFGPGTRLTVL.